This T cell receptor (beta chain) was identified during a study of cytomegalovirus exposure and HLA in healthy donors. Overall study results and limits: A later analysis found common viral pathogens apparently linked to several of the most significant clusters.

In the case of this clone: Its antigen is as yet unknown.

A multiplex PCR was run with 60 Vbeta primers and 13 Jbeta primers. Assay used: immunoSEQ multiplex PCR; TCRdb lists only in-frame clones, some missing. The data show some 250,000 clones, with about 81% seen just once and approximately 5.3% held by the top ten. Germline values: CDR1 SGHRS, CDR2 YFSETQ. The CDR3 is made up of 17 amino acids. Trimming took off 4 bases at V and 4 bases at J, with 20 bases between the two ends. The TCR was taken from a woman between 35 and 50 years old in good health and CMV-seropositive. The sequenced material came from PBMCs. The chain couples TRBV5-1 to TRBJ1-4; maybe TRBD1 (6 bases). The CDR3 region is CASSAQTQGSSNEKLFF. In nucleotides, the CDR3 is TGCGCCAGCAGCGCCCAGACACAGGGCTCGAGTAATGAAAAACTGTTTTTT.